This T cell receptor (beta chain) is drawn from a study of CD4 T cells in relation to SARS-CoV-2 and coronaviruses. The assay was immunoSEQ multiplex PCR, and TCRdb's table has in-frame clones only and misses some. In the table there are more than 15,000 clones, over 60% of which are singletons. V was pared by 5 bases and J by 7 bases, with 8 bases of the junction left unmatched. Germline values: CDR1 SEHNR, CDR2 FQNEAQ (reference sequence). The CDR3 loop spans 15 amino acids. A word on this clone: Its matching antigen is unknown.

Before the COVID-19 pandemic, during about 2011-2019, CD4+ T cells were taken from unexposed donors. The cells were cultured for less than twelve days before CD4+ T cells were isolated. Cells permitting, SARS-CoV-2 S/N and four cold-coronavirus spikes were tested on unexposed-donor CD4+ T cells. Material for sequencing was CD4+ T cells from PBMCs, cultured in vitro. V gene TRBV7-9 combines with J gene TRBJ2-1; 10 nucleotides match TRBD2. The receptor's source is a human donor in good health. CDR3 in DNA: TGTGCCAGCAGCGCCCAACTAGCGGGGTCAAATGAGCAGTTCTTC. This codes for CASSAQLAGSNEQFF.